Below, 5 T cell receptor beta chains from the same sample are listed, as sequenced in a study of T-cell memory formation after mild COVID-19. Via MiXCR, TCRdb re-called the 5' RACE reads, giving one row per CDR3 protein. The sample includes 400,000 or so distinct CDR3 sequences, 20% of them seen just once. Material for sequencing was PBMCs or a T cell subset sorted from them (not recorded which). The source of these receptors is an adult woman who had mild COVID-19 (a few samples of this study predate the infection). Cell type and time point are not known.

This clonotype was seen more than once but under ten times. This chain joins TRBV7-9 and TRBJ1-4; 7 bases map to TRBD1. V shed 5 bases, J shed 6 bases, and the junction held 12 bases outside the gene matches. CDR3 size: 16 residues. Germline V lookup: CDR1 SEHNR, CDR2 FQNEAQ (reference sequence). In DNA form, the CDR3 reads TGTGCCAGCAGCACGCCCTCCGGGACAGACGATGAAAAACTGTTTTTT. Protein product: CASSTPSGTDDEKLFF.

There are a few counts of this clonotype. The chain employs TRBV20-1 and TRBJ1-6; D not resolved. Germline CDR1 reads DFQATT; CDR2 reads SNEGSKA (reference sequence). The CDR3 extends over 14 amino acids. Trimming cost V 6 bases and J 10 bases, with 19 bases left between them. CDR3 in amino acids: CSAQPRQDVSPLHF. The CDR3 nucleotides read TGCAGTGCCCAGCCCCGACAAGACGTGTCACCCCTCCACTTT.

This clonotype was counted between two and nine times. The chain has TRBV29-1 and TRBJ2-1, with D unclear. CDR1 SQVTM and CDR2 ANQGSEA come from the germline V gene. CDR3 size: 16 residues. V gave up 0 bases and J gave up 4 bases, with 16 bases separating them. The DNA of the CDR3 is TGCAGCGTTGAAGATACCCGACTGACCTTTTACAATGAGCAGTTCTTC. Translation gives CSVEDTRLTFYNEQFF.

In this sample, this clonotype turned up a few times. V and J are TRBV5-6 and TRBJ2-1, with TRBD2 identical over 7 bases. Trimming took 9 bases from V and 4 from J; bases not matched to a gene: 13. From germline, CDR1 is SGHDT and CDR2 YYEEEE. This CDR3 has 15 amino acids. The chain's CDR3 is CATSNSGGVYNEQFF. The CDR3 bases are TGTGCCACCTCGAATTCGGGGGGAGTATACAATGAGCAGTTCTTC.

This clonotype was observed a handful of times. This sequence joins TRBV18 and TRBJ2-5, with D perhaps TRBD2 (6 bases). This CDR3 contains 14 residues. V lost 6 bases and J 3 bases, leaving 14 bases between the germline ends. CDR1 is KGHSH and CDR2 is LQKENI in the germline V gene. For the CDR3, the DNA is TGTGCCAGCTCCCCTCTCCGCGGGAAAGAGACCCAGTACTTC. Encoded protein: CASSPLRGKETQYF.